This is a list of T cell receptor beta chains from one sample in a study of blood T cell repertoires in COVID-19. Sequenced by immunoSEQ multiplex PCR; TCRdb stores in-frame clones only, minus some. In the table there are 150,000 to 200,000 clones, more than 70% of which are singletons. Sequencing was performed on peripheral blood. The receptors were sampled from a human donor in a cohort sampled during active COVID-19. CDR3s include the opening cysteine and the closing phenylalanine or tryptophan. Fields, in order: D gene, V gene, J gene, clone size, CDR3 DNA, CDR3 protein. The D gene is left open where the match is weak. Only part of the rows carry a size: once, few, many, or a class if the clone is expanded.

>TRBD1|TRBV6-2/TRBV6-3|TRBJ1-2|.
TGTGCCAGCAGTATACGGACAGGGGCGTCGGGCTACACCTTC
CASSIRTGASGYTF
>TRBD2|TRBV5-1|TRBJ2-1|.
TGCGCCAGCAGCCGACTAGCGGGAGTAGGTAATGAGCAGTTCTTC
CASSRLAGVGNEQFF
>TRBD2|TRBV5-1|TRBJ2-1|.
TGCGCCAGCAGCTGGCTAGCGGGGGGATACAATGAGCAGTTCTTC
CASSWLAGGYNEQFF
>TRBD2|TRBV7-9|TRBJ2-1|few
TGTGCCAGCAGCCGACTAGCGGGAGTGTCCTACAATGAGCAGTTCTTC
CASSRLAGVSYNEQFF
>TRBD1|TRBV5-1|TRBJ1-6|once
TGCGCCAGCAGCTTGGATCCCGGGACAGACTCTTCACCCCTCCACTTT
CASSLDPGTDSSPLHF
>TRBD2|TRBV7-2|TRBJ2-5|.
TGTGCCAGCAGCCTCCGGACTAGCGGGATCCACCAAGAGACCCAGTACTTC
CASSLRTSGIHQETQYF
>.|TRBV2|TRBJ1-1|.
TGTGCCAGCAGTGTTGAGGGAGCAATGAACACTGAAGCTTTCTTT
CASSVEGAMNTEAFF
>TRBD2|TRBV7-9|TRBJ2-3|.
TGTGCCAGCAGCTTATCGACTAGCAGGGATACGCAGTATTTT
CASSLSTSRDTQYF
>.|TRBV4-3|TRBJ2-7|.
TGCGCCAGCAGCCAGTCCGGGACCTACGAGCAGTACTTC
CASSQSGTYEQYF
>.|TRBV25-1|TRBJ2-5|.
TGTGCCAGCAGTGTCGGCGGGGGCTACCAAGAGACCCAGTACTTC
CASSVGGGYQETQYF
>TRBD2|TRBV30|TRBJ2-2|.
TGTGCCTGGAGTGGACTAGCGGGCCACACCGGGGAGCTGTTTTTT
CAWSGLAGHTGELFF
>TRBD2|TRBV10-3|TRBJ2-1|.
TGTGCCATCAGTGTCAGCCCGGGACTAGCGGGCAGGAGCTCCTACAATGAGCAGTTCTTC
CAISVSPGLAGRSSYNEQFF
>TRBD2|TRBV7-8|TRBJ2-3|.
TGTGCCAGCAGCTTCGGACTAGCGGGACGAGATACGCAGTATTTT
CASSFGLAGRDTQYF
>.|TRBV4-1|TRBJ1-3|once
TGCGCCAGCAGCCAATCTCTTCCGGGGGGAAACACCATATATTTT
CASSQSLPGGNTIYF
>.|TRBV5-4|TRBJ2-1|.
TGTGCCAGCAGCTTTTCCGTGGGGGGAATATACAATGAGCAGTTCTTC
CASSFSVGGIYNEQFF
>.|TRBV7-2|TRBJ1-5|.
TGTGCCAGCAGCTTAGTAGACGGCGGGGGCCAGCCCCAGCATTTT
CASSLVDGGGQPQHF
>TRBD1|TRBV5-1|TRBJ1-3|.
TGCGCCAGCAGCTTGGGTTTGACAGGGGGCGCGGACACCATATATTTT
CASSLGLTGGADTIYF
>TRBD2|TRBV3-1/TRBV3-2|TRBJ2-5|.
TGTGCCAGCAGAATAGCGGGGGAGACCACCCAAGAGACCCAGTACTTC
CASRIAGETTQETQYF
>.|TRBV30|TRBJ2-2|.
TGTGCCTGCCGGGGACTCCTTAACACCGGGGAGCTGTTTTTT
CACRGLLNTGELFF
>.|TRBV11-2|TRBJ2-2|.
TGTGCCAGCAGCGTAAGGTGGGAGTCGCACACCGGGGAGCTGTTTTTT
CASSVRWESHTGELFF
>TRBD1|TRBV4-3|TRBJ2-1|.
TGCGCCAGCAGCCAAGAGATTCCGGAGATCGGGACAGAATACAACAATGAGCAGTTCTTC
CASSQEIPEIGTEYNNEQFF
>.|TRBV11-2|TRBJ1-6|.
.
CASSLGQGGFGAGSHF
>.|TRBV15|TRBJ2-1|.
TGTGCCACCAGCAGAGGAGAGAGTGTCTACAATGAGCAGTTCTTC
CATSRGESVYNEQFF
>.|TRBV7-6|TRBJ1-4|.
TGTGCCAGCCGGCGAGGGGGGGCTAATGAAAAACTGTTTTTT
CASRRGGANEKLFF
>.|TRBV7-8|TRBJ1-3|.
TGTGCCAGCAGCCGCGACAGGCCGAGGGGAAACACCATATATTTT
CASSRDRPRGNTIYF
>TRBD1|TRBV27|TRBJ1-2|.
TGTGCCAGCAGTAAGGACAGGGGCTATGGCTACACCTTC
CASSKDRGYGYTF
>.|TRBV5-1|TRBJ2-7|.
TGCGCCAGCAGCTTGGCGGGACAAGGGATTTACGAGCAGTACTTC
CASSLAGQGIYEQYF
>.|TRBV18|TRBJ2-3|.
TGTGCCAGCTCAGAACAGGGTTCTGGCACAGATACGCAGTATTTT
CASSEQGSGTDTQYF